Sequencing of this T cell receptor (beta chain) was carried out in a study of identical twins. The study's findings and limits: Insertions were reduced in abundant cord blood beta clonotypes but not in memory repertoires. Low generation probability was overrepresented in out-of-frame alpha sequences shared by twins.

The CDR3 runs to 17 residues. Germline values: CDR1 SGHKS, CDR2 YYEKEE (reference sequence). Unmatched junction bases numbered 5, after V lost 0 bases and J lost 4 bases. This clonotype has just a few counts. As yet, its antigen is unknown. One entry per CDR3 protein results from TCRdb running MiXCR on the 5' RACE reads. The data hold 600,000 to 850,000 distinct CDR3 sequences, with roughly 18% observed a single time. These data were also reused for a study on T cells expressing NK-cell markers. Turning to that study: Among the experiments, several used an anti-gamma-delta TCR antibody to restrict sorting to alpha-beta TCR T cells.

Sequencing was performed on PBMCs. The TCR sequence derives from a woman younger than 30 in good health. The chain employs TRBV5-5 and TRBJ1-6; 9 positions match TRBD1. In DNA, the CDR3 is TGTGCCAGCAGCTTGGAAGGACAGGGGTCTTATAATTCACCCCTCCACTTT. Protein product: CASSLEGQGSYNSPLHF.